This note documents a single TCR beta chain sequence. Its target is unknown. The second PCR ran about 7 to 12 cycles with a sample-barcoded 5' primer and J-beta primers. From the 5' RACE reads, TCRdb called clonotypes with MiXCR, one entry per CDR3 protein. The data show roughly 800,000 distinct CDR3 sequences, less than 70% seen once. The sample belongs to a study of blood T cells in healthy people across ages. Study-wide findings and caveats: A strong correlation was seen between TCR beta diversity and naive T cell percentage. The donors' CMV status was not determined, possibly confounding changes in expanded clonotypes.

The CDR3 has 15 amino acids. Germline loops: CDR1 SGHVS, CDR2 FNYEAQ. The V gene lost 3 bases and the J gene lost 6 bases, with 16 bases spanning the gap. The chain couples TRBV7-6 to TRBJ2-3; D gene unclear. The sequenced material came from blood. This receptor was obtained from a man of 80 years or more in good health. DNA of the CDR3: TGTGCCAGCAGCTTCCGTGGCGATCCCGGGGATACGCAGTATTTT. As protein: CASSFRGDPGDTQYF.